The T cell receptor (beta chain) described here comes from a study of early T cells in non-severe SARS-CoV-2 infection. Overall study: From unsorted whole blood, bulk RNA was sequenced, and the chains remained unpaired.

Many counts were recorded for this clonotype. Its cognate antigen is unknown. Regarding the study as a whole: VDJdb matching skewed toward anti-spike CD8 responses, missing private and CD4 specificities.

The TCR library protocol attached unique molecular identifiers to the individual cDNA molecules. Via MiXCR, TCRdb re-called the 5' RACE reads, giving one row per CDR3 protein. The sample lists approximately 32,000 distinct CDR3 sequences, around 3.9% occurring once. Sequenced: whole blood. The sequence came from an adult who was a healthcare worker with PCR-confirmed SARS-CoV-2 infection or an uninfected control (not recorded which).

This chain's CDR3 is CASSLRGLAKNIQYF. Here the CDR3 DNA reads TGTGCCAGCAGCTTACGGGGATTAGCCAAAAACATTCAGTACTTC. The rearrangement uses TRBV11-2 and TRBJ2-4; D perhaps matches TRBD2 (5 bases). The CDR3 consists of 15 residues. CDR1 is SGHAT and CDR2 is FQNNGV in the germline V gene. V lost 2 bases to trimming and J lost 0 bases, with 8 bases between them. The full variable domain, rest sourced from reference TRBV11-2 and TRBJ2-4, is EAGVAQSPRYKIIEKRQSVAFWCNPISGHATLYWYQQILGQGPKLLIQFQNNGVVDDSQLPKDRFSAERLKGVDSTLKIQPAKLEDSAVYLCASSLRGLAKNIQYFGAGTRLSVL.